Listed below are T cell receptor beta chains from one sample, sequenced in a study of shared clonotypes between healthy human individuals. Only in-frame clones appear in the TCRdb table, and some are missing; sequencing was by immunoSEQ multiplex PCR. The table shows roughly 1,600,000 clones, with 97% to 99% occurring only once. The source material was naive CD4+ T cells sorted from blood. These receptor sequences come from a man between 25 and 39 years old in good health. CDR3s include the opening cysteine and the closing phenylalanine or tryptophan. The D gene is left open where the match is weak. For some rows the clone size is stated as once, few or many, or as a class when expanded; others skip it.

v_gene: TRBV7-9; d_gene: TRBD2; j_gene: TRBJ2-5; abundance: NA; CDR3aa: CASSLGLAGSFQETQYF; CDR3nt: TGTGCCAGCAGTTTAGGACTAGCGGGGTCCTTCCAAGAGACCCAGTACTTC
v_gene: TRBV28; d_gene: NA; j_gene: TRBJ1-2; abundance: NA; CDR3aa: CASSKYGYTF; CDR3nt: TGTGCCAGCAGTAAATATGGCTACACCTTC
v_gene: TRBV28; d_gene: TRBD1; j_gene: TRBJ2-7; abundance: NA; CDR3aa: CASSSPGGAAEQYF; CDR3nt: TGTGCCAGCAGTTCTCCAGGGGGCGCGGCCGAGCAGTACTTC
v_gene: TRBV10-3; d_gene: NA; j_gene: TRBJ1-2; abundance: NA; CDR3aa: CAISAYREGYTF; CDR3nt: TGTGCCATCAGTGCATACAGGGAGGGCTACACCTTC
v_gene: TRBV14; d_gene: NA; j_gene: TRBJ2-2; abundance: NA; CDR3aa: CASSQANPAAPTNTGELFF; CDR3nt: TGTGCCAGCAGCCAAGCAAACCCGGCCGCGCCTACGAACACCGGGGAGCTGTTTTTT
v_gene: TRBV7-8; d_gene: TRBD2; j_gene: TRBJ2-5; abundance: NA; CDR3aa: CASSLVRLAGGSETQYF; CDR3nt: TGTGCCAGCAGCTTAGTCCGTCTAGCGGGAGGGTCGGAGACCCAGTACTTC
v_gene: TRBV7-3; d_gene: TRBD1; j_gene: TRBJ2-2; abundance: NA; CDR3aa: CASSWGTGGTGELFF; CDR3nt: TGTGCCAGCAGCTGGGGGACAGGTGGTACCGGGGAGCTGTTTTTT
v_gene: TRBV6-6; d_gene: NA; j_gene: TRBJ1-4; abundance: once; CDR3aa: CASAGRATNEKLFF; CDR3nt: TGTGCCAGCGCTGGGCGAGCAACTAATGAAAAACTGTTTTTT
v_gene: TRBV28; d_gene: TRBD1; j_gene: TRBJ1-4; abundance: NA; CDR3aa: CASSLGQGARGNEKLFF; CDR3nt: TGTGCCAGCAGCTTGGGACAGGGGGCGCGGGGTAATGAAAAACTGTTTTTT
v_gene: TRBV7-2; d_gene: NA; j_gene: TRBJ2-3; abundance: once; CDR3aa: CASSLGSGPTSATDTQYF; CDR3nt: TGTGCCAGCAGCTTAGGGAGCGGGCCGACGTCGGCCACAGATACGCAGTATTTT